This passage covers 22 T cell receptor beta chains from one sample sequenced in a study of neoadjuvant anti-PD-1 for oral cavity cancer. Described time point: after neoadjuvant nivolumab, at surgical resection. Measured with immunoSEQ multiplex PCR; TCRdb has only the in-frame clones, and not every one. The repertoire includes tens of thousands of clones, roughly nine tenths of them detected once, and around 3% sits in the top ten. Sequencing used PBMCs, obtained after nivolumab (anti-PD-1) treatment. These TCRs come from a person between 40 and 80 years old with oral cavity squamous cell carcinoma.

V is TRBV28 and J is TRBJ1-1; D may be TRBD1 (6 bases). The germline V gene encodes CDR1 MDHEN and CDR2 SYDVKM. With 3 bases removed from V and 6 bases from J, the gap between germline ends came to 14 bases. The CDR3 totals 14 residues. The CDR3 region has the DNA TGTGCCAGCAGTTTTCTACAGGGATCCGCTGAAGCTTTCTTT. Its translation: CASSFLQGSAEAFF.

This clone has just one count. The chain uses TRBV9 and TRBJ2-3; 8 bases are shared with TRBD2. The germline V gene encodes CDR1 SGDLS and CDR2 YYNGEE. With V trimmed by 3 bases and J by 5 bases, 11 bases remained unmatched. CDR3 size: 16 residues. CDR3 protein: CASSAVLAGAVDTQYF. The CDR3 DNA reads as TGTGCCAGCAGCGCGGTCCTAGCGGGCGCTGTAGATACGCAGTATTTT.

The genes are TRBV6-4 and TRBJ2-1, with 7 bases matching TRBD2. V gave up 7 bases and J gave up 4 bases; unmatched junction bases: 7. Germline values: CDR1 MRHNA, CDR2 SNTAGT. The CDR3 is 14 amino acids. DNA for the CDR3: TGTGCCAGCAAGGCGAGCGGGGCGTACAATGAGCAGTTCTTC. Amino acid sequence: CASKASGAYNEQFF.

The rearrangement joins TRBV5-1 to TRBJ1-5; perhaps TRBD1 as D (6 bases). Germline lookup yields CDR1 SGHRS and CDR2 YFSETQ. Trimming pared 0 bases from V and 5 bases from J, leaving 9 bases between. CDR3 length: 14 amino acids. CDR3 protein: CASSLVGGDQPQHF. The CDR3 DNA reads as TGCGCCAGCAGCTTGGTAGGGGGGGATCAGCCCCAGCATTTT.

This sequence joins TRBV29-1 and TRBJ1-4; TRBD1 agrees at 10 bases. This CDR3 contains 15 residues. Germline V gene lookup returns CDR1 SQVTM and CDR2 ANQGSEA. V dropped 4 bases and J dropped 3; count of bases not matched to a gene: 5. CDR3: CSVAGQGLPNEKLFF. In DNA form, the CDR3 reads TGCAGCGTTGCGGGACAGGGGCTGCCTAATGAAAAACTGTTTTTT.

V and J are TRBV4-1 and TRBJ1-1, with D possibly matching TRBD1 (5 bases). The germline CDR1 and CDR2 sequences are MGHRA and YSYEKL. V gave up 8 bases and J gave up 5 bases, with 15 bases separating them. The CDR3 is 13 amino acids. DNA of the CDR3: TGCGCCAGCGGTTTGGCGCAGGGAACTGAAGCTTTCTTT. Protein product: CASGLAQGTEAFF.

The genes are TRBV12-5 and TRBJ2-1; D uncertain. The V gene's germline CDR1 is LGHNT and CDR2 FRNRAP. Deletions cut 2 bases from V and 0 bases from J, with 17 bases between. There are 18 residues in the CDR3. CDR3 region: CASGLPLPVRSSYNEQFF. The CDR3 DNA is TGTGCTAGTGGTTTGCCCCTCCCTGTCCGGAGCTCCTACAATGAGCAGTTCTTC.

The chain links TRBV27 to TRBJ1-1; D remains ambiguous. CDR1 and CDR2 (germline): MNHEY, SMNVEV (reference sequence). CDR3 size: 11 residues. The V end was cut by 10 bases, the J end by 3 bases, with 9 bases between. The CDR3 protein is CATRAYTEAFF. Written as DNA, the CDR3 is TGTGCCACCCGAGCGTACACTGAAGCTTTCTTT.

The DNA for the CDR3 is TGTGCCATCAACCATGAAGGGGGCACAGATACGCAGTATTTT. Its translation is CAINHEGGTDTQYF. This sequence joins TRBV10-3 and TRBJ2-3; tentative D call: TRBD1 (5 bases). The germline V gene has CDR1 ENHRY and CDR2 SYGVKD. V lost 7 bases, J lost 1 base, and 12 bases lay in between. CDR3 length: 14 residues.

This clone was seen only a few times. V usage is TRBV7-8 and J usage is TRBJ2-7; 12 bases are a match to TRBD2. The V gene's germline CDR1 is SGHVS and CDR2 FQNEAQ. The CDR3 sequence is 18 residues long. After removal of 6 bases from V and 4 bases from J, the junction contained 16 bases not matched to a gene. CDR3 bases: TGTGCCAGCAGTCGCAAACGCCGACTAGCGGGGGAGTCGTACGAGCAGTACTTC. Translated, it gives CASSRKRRLAGESYEQYF.

The chain couples TRBV28 to TRBJ2-3, with a tentative D call TRBD2 (5 bases). Per the germline V gene, CDR1 is MDHEN and CDR2 is SYDVKM. Trimming shortened V by 2 bases and J by 6 bases, and 12 bases separated the two germline ends. The CDR3 is 14 amino acids. The CDR3 region has the DNA TGTGCCAGCAGTTTAGAGTGGCTAGCTGATACGCAGTATTTT. Its translation: CASSLEWLADTQYF.

This chain connects TRBV5-1 to TRBJ2-1; 9 bases line up with TRBD2. The CDR3 totals 16 residues. Losses at the gene ends were 3 bases for V and 7 bases for J; bases not matched to a gene: 11. The germline CDR1 and CDR2 sequences are SGHRS and YFSETQ. For the CDR3, the DNA is TGCGCCAGCAGCTATGAACCTAGCGGGGAAGTAAATGAGCAGTTCTTC. Its translation is CASSYEPSGEVNEQFF.

V usage is TRBV10-3 and J usage is TRBJ2-1, with 10 positions matching TRBD2. From germline, CDR1 is ENHRY and CDR2 SYGVKD. The CDR3 is 17 residues long. The ends lost 6 bases at V and 0 bases at J; junction bases unmatched: 8. CDR3 coding DNA: TGTGCCATCAGAGGGACTAGCGATCACTCCTCCTACAATGAGCAGTTCTTC. Translated: CAIRGTSDHSSYNEQFF.

This chain uses TRBV5-1 with TRBJ2-3; TRBD2 is a possible D gene (5 bases). The CDR3 sequence is 14 residues long. Trimming removed 2 bases from V and 5 bases from J, with 12 bases in between. CDR1 is SGHRS, CDR2 YFSETQ, per germline. The CDR3: CASSFSLAVDTQYF. CDR3 nucleotide sequence: TGCGCCAGCAGCTTTTCTCTAGCAGTAGATACGCAGTATTTT.

This clone has just one count. The J gene is TRBJ1-1, the V gene TRBV14, with 9 positions matching TRBD1. The CDR3 runs 14 residues. Germline CDR1 is SGHDN and CDR2 is FVKESK. Trimming cost V 4 bases and J 1 base; bases outside gene matches: 1. CDR3 region: CASSLDRGNTEAFF. The CDR3 bases are TGTGCCAGCAGCCTGGACAGGGGGAACACTGAAGCTTTCTTT.

The chain carries TRBV27 and TRBJ1-5; D is unresolved. Germline V lookup: CDR1 MNHEY, CDR2 SMNVEV (reference sequence). This CDR3 region has 15 residues. V lost 1 base and J 3 bases, leaving 10 bases between the germline ends. The DNA of the CDR3 is TGTGCCAGCAGTTTATACGAACCGGACAATCAGCCCCAGCATTTT. It is translated as CASSLYEPDNQPQHF.

CDR3 loop: CASSFRGVQGGEQFF. The CDR3 DNA is TGTGCCAGCAGTTTCCGCGGTGTACAGGGGGGTGAGCAGTTCTTC. The rearrangement uses TRBV6-5 and TRBJ2-1; 8 nucleotides line up with TRBD1. The V and J ends lost 4 bases and 9 bases, in that order; junction bases with no gene match: 11. This CDR3 contains 15 residues. Looked up from germline, CDR1 is MNHEY and CDR2 is SVGAGI.

The rearrangement links TRBV11-2 to TRBJ2-7; the match to TRBD2 covers 7 bases. Germline V gives CDR1 SGHAT, CDR2 FQNNGV. The CDR3 contains 14 residues. J was trimmed by 9 bases and V by 4 bases; bases with no gene match: 12. The CDR3 spells CASSSALAGGGQYF. The CDR3 coding sequence is TGTGCCAGCAGCTCCGCGTTAGCGGGCGGGGGGCAGTACTTC.

V is TRBV25-1 and J is TRBJ1-4, with D perhaps matching TRBD1 (5 bases). Germline V gene lookup returns CDR1 MGHDK and CDR2 SYGVNS. The length of the CDR3 is 13 residues. The V end lost 1 base, the J end lost 7 bases, and 7 bases lay between the germline ends. The CDR3 bases are TGTGCCAGCAGTGAATTCGGGGGTGAAAAACTGTTTTTT. It specifies CASSEFGGEKLFF.

The J gene is TRBJ1-2, the V gene TRBV28; D unresolved. Germline CDR1 reads MDHEN; CDR2 reads SYDVKM. This CDR3 region has 12 residues. V lost 7 bases and J lost 1, with 7 bases in between. The CDR3 region is CASIGNNYGYTF. Here the CDR3 DNA reads TGTGCCAGCATTGGCAATAACTATGGCTACACCTTC.

CDR3 nucleotides: TGTGCCAGCAGCCCCGGGGGGCGGGGGACAGATACGCAGTATTTT. Its protein is CASSPGGRGTDTQYF. J is TRBJ2-3 and V is TRBV5-4, with D tentatively TRBD2 (7 bases). The CDR3 runs 15 residues. V was cut by 4 bases and J by 3 bases, with 15 bases left in between. The V gene's germline CDR1 is SGHNT and CDR2 YYREEE (reference sequence).

The CDR3 DNA sequence: TGTGCCAGCGAACAAGCTGAGGGGCCCAAAAACATTCAGTACTTC. This sequence encodes CASEQAEGPKNIQYF. The rearrangement joins TRBV5-4 to TRBJ2-4; D tentatively reads TRBD1 or TRBD2 (5 bases each). CDR3 length equals 15 residues. V was cut by 7 bases and J by 2 bases, with 16 bases left in between. Germline-derived CDR1 and CDR2 are SGHNT and YYREEE (reference sequence).